These T cell receptor beta chains were read from a single sample in a study of blood T cell repertoires in COVID-19. Sequencing used immunoSEQ multiplex PCR; TCRdb keeps in-frame clones, though not all of them. The sample lists fewer than 150,000 clones, about four fifths occurring once. Sequencing input: PBMCs or T cells enriched from blood (not recorded which). These receptors originate from a woman aged 18-29 years who had been exposed to COVID-19. The CDR3 runs from the conserved cysteine through the conserved F or W. The D gene is left open where the match is weak. Only part of the rows carry a size: once, few, many, or a class if the clone is expanded.

TRBJ2-3 | NA | NA | TRBV7-3 | TGTGCCAGCAGCCCTCTAGGCTACACAGATACGCAGTATTTT | CASSPLGYTDTQYF
TRBJ1-1 | TRBD1 | NA | TRBV19 | TGTGCCAGTATCTCGAACAGGGGGACAGGGGTTCCTGAAGCTTTCTTT | CASISNRGTGVPEAFF
TRBJ1-6 | NA | NA | TRBV6-5 | TGTGCCAGCAGTTACGGAGAGAGGTCACCCCTCCACTTT | CASSYGERSPLHF
TRBJ1-1 | TRBD1 | once | TRBV10-3 | TGTGCCATCAGGGGGGACAGAGAAGCTTTCTTT | CAIRGDREAFF
TRBJ1-2 | TRBD1 | NA | TRBV27 | TGTGCCAGCAGTTTCGAGACAGGGGTGCGGTATGGCTACACCTTC | CASSFETGVRYGYTF
TRBJ1-4 | NA | NA | TRBV18 | TGTGCCAGCTCACCGGCTAAGCGGTCTAATGAAAAACTGTTTTTT | CASSPAKRSNEKLFF
TRBJ2-7 | NA | NA | TRBV25-1 | TGTGCCAGCAGTGATCTTGGGGGACTCTCCTACGAGCAGTACTTC | CASSDLGGLSYEQYF
TRBJ2-7 | NA | few | TRBV6-5 | TGTGCCAGCAGCGGGAAACAGGGGGGGCCCTACGAGCAGTACTTC | CASSGKQGGPYEQYF
TRBJ2-2 | TRBD2 | once | TRBV19 | TGTGCCAGCCACACCGGACTAGGGAATACCGGGGAGCTGTTTTTT | CASHTGLGNTGELFF
TRBJ2-7 | TRBD1 | NA | TRBV30 | TGTGCCTGGAGTTTCCCCGGGACAGGGGCCTACGAGCAGTACTTC | CAWSFPGTGAYEQYF
TRBJ2-3 | NA | NA | TRBV7-3 | TGTGCCAGCAGTCGTAGCGGTAGCACAGATACGCAGTATTTT | CASSRSGSTDTQYF
TRBJ2-3 | NA | NA | TRBV20-1 | TGCAGTGCTAGAGGGGCTAAGGCGCAGTATTTT | CSARGAKAQYF